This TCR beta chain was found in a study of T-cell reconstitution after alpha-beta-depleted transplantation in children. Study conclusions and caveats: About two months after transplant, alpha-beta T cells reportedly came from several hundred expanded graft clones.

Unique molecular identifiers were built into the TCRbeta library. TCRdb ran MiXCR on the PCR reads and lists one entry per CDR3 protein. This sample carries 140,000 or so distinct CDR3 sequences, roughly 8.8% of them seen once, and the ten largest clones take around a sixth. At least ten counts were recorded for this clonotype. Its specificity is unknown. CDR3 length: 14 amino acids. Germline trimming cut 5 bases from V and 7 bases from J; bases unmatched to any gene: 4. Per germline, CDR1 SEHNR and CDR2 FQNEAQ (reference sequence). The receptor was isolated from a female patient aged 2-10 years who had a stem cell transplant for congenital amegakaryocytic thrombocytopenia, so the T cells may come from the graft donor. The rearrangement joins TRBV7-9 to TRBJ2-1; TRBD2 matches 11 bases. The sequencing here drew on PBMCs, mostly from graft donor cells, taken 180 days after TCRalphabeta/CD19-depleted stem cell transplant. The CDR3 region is CASSKGLAANEQFF. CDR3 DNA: TGTGCCAGCAGCAAGGGACTAGCGGCTAATGAGCAGTTCTTC.